This TCR beta chain came from a study of blood T cell repertoires in COVID-19. About the research overall: Collection of acute and convalescent COVID-19 samples took place in the United States, Italy and Spain. T cells, B-cell-depleted T cells, or PBMCs supplied cDNA or gDNA.

This CDR3 has 15 amino acids. Germline V gene sequence: CDR1 SGHAT, CDR2 FQNNGV. Losses at the gene ends were 5 bases for V and 5 bases for J; bases not matched to a gene: 10. Original processing methods: Reference gene primer amplification in the assay estimated nucleated cell counts. Repertoires were generated with immunoSEQ multiplex PCR, while TCRdb's copy carries only in-frame clones and drops some. D and trimming were read from the DNA, whereas the V and J calls and clone size are those reported in that table. The repertoire holds approximately 75,000 clones, with around 80% as singletons. Sequenced sample: peripheral blood. The chain combines TRBV11-2 with TRBJ1-1, with TRBD1 matching 8 bases. This TCR was recovered from a woman aged 50 to 60 with acute or convalescent COVID-19. The CDR3 DNA sequence: TGTGCCAGCAGCGTCACAGGGGGAAGCTTTACTGAAGCTTTCTTT. Protein: CASSVTGGSFTEAFF.